This T cell receptor (beta chain) was profiled in a study of blood T cells in healthy people across ages. Sample-barcoded 5' priming and a J-beta primer mix drove a second PCR of about 7 to 11 cycles. Each CDR3 protein is one row after TCRdb ran MiXCR on the 5' RACE reads. The sample lists roughly 1.7 million distinct CDR3 sequences, roughly 32% occurring once. The V segment lost 3 bases and the J segment 3 bases; nucleotides outside the gene matches: 8. CDR1 LGHDT and CDR2 YNNKEL come from the germline V gene (reference sequence). The CDR3 is made up of 17 amino acids. Whole-study results and caveats: CMV status of donors was not determined, possibly confounding expanded clonotype changes.

This clonotype was seen only a few times. The antigen remains undetermined. The sample consisted of blood. V is TRBV3-1 and J is TRBJ2-3; 11 positions agree with TRBD2. The sequence was collected from a woman younger than 45 in good health. CDR3 sequence reads: CASSQVIAGGLTDTQYF. CDR3 DNA sequence: TGTGCCAGCAGCCAGGTTATAGCGGGGGGGCTGACAGATACGCAGTATTTT.